This TCR beta chain was identified during a study of cytomegalovirus exposure and HLA in healthy donors (dated by TCRdb to between 2016 and 2019). Describing the broader study: An earlier analysis of 587 of the donors reported about 250 Gb of sequence data and more than 90 million unique TCR beta sequences from roughly 180 million T cells. To study patterns of TCR occurrence, a later analysis re-analyzed previously published TCR beta repertoires from 500 to 850 donors and added high-resolution HLA genotyping. All discovery cohort repertoires had been generated using a single sequencing platform. In an earlier analysis of 587 of the donors, high-throughput TCR beta sequencing was used to judge whether each TCR beta V gene segment behaved as functional or pseudogenic. Donor age, sex, ethnicity and CMV serostatus were collected together with the repertoire data. Approximately 300 gigabases of sequencing data and around 85 million unique TCR sequences made up an early release that covered over 550 HLA-typed donors. High-throughput TCR immunosequencing, statistical association of individual TCRs with disease status, and machine learning were combined to predict cytomegalovirus infection status. Besides the first cohort of roughly 640 subjects, a separate validation cohort made up of over 100 different subjects was used. The study profiled the T cell repertoires of approximately 700 subjects by immunosequencing and related them to cytomegalovirus serostatus. The number of donors typed differed by locus, with 629-630 for A, B, C, DRB1 and DQB1, around 560 for DQA1, under 610 for DPA1, and under 490 for DPB1. HLA typing covered class I and class II loci at four-digit resolution. Of the roughly 420 genotyped donors, more than 75% were placed in the genetic ancestry cluster associated with self-reported Caucasian donors. The study aimed to test whether cataloging public T cell receptors could reveal signatures of past pathogen exposure. A later genetic analysis took genome-wide SNP genotypes for about three fifths of the roughly 700 donors and used that subset as a discovery cohort. A few DR-DQ haplotypes were handled as single units for association and clustering because linkage in the cohort was strong. On average, around 230,000 unique TCR beta nucleotide sequences were sequenced per donor among 398 genotyped donors of the cohort, with 15% to 20% of those sequences being non-productive. Rather than using new phenotypic data, the later analysis identified candidate immune exposures from TCR beta sequences and from how often those sequences occurred across donors. Results and caveats for the whole study, not just this receptor: Because HLA typing was unavailable for some donors at each locus, only the typed subset was used in association tests. Three of the identified cytomegalovirus-associated TCR beta chains were confirmed in vitro to be specific for cytomegalovirus antigens. The classifier was reported to diagnose cytomegalovirus status with high specificity and sensitivity in both the original cohort and the validation cohort. According to a later analysis, parvovirus B19, influenza, CMV and Epstein-Barr virus appeared linked to several top co-occurrence clusters. Specific HLA alleles were associated with about 17,000 TCR beta sequences at a false discovery rate of 0.05 in a later analysis. A further reported finding was that TCR beta sequences accurately predicted the HLA-A and HLA-B alleles for most subjects in the first cohort. Sequencing depth was assumed to be roughly uniform across donors in the presence/absence analyses, though that assumption may not hold. In the study, 150 to 200 TCR beta chains were listed as associated with cytomegalovirus. Because the 87-base-pair reads could not distinguish some IMGT-functional V segments, including TRBV6-2 and TRBV6-3, those segments were excluded. Strong co-occurrence of HLA alleles, especially DR and DQ, made assigning TCR associations to individual alleles difficult. According to the authors, the approach could potentially be generalized to other disease states and immunological phenotypes. A cluster of highly shared sequence variants was judged likely to represent a technical artifact of the sequencing pipeline. A later genetic analysis associated a missense DCLRE1C variant with V-gene and J-gene trimming of TCR beta chains, and an independent cohort replicated the association. Only TCR beta chains were sequenced in this cohort, and the absence of alpha or paired-chain data limited detectable features. For the cohort, immune exposure information was limited to CMV serostatus. A later analysis found that HLA-associated TCR beta chains were more clonally expanded and had lower generation probabilities than equally common non-associated chains. A later analysis found that TCR association rates varied across HLA loci, with DRB1 alleles showing the most associated TCRs and HLA-C alleles the fewest. An earlier analysis of roughly 570 of the donors showed that most TCR beta V segments appeared in productive rearrangements either about 87% or about 30% of the time, which broadly matched IMGT annotations. Most CMV-associated TCR beta chains appeared to be HLA-restricted in a later analysis, and the HLA associations seemed to be driven largely by CMV exposure. Across donors, most TCR sequences were observed very rarely, whereas some public TCRs were present in many individuals. Linkage disequilibrium might explain the correlated functional status among segregating V segments, but an unknown experimental factor could not be ruled out. Roughly 15 rarely observed V segments, including chromosome 9 orphons, were excluded from the earlier analysis of approximately 600 of the donors because counts were too low. A later genetic analysis reported fewer N-insertions in productive TCRs among donors in an Asian-associated ancestry cluster than the roughly 650-donor mean.

The junction shows trimming of 3 bases on V and 4 bases on J, and the gene matches do not reach 7 bases of it. Looking up the germline V gene yields CDR1 SGHRS and CDR2 YFSETQ. Spanning cysteine to phenylalanine, the CDR3 consists of 15 amino acids. The CDR3 DNA has 45 bases and is translated from base 1. Concerning this clone itself: There is no known antigen for this receptor. Base qualities were left out, and no much larger clone turns up one base away.

The cohort comprised some 680 healthy bone marrow donors. Cohort members were all nominally healthy when sampled, although unrecorded immune exposures were likely present. The donor tested CMV seronegative and was one of the 352 seronegative cohort members. A peripheral blood sample was collected from each donor, and TCR beta sequencing was performed on peripheral blood mononuclear cells. The Qiagen DNeasy Blood Extraction Kit was used to extract genomic DNA from the blood cell samples. Libraries were prepared through the immunoSEQ multiplex PCR assay. The multiplex PCR relied on a mix of 60 forward primers for TCR Vbeta segments and 13 reverse primers for TCR Jbeta segments. The CDR3 region of rearranged TCR beta genes was amplified from genomic DNA by a multiplex PCR assay. The amplified TCR beta libraries were sequenced on the Illumina HiSeq System as 87-base-pair reads. Per the original workflow: In a later analysis, about 80 million unique TCR beta chains were counted across the 650 to 750 repertoires, and roughly 11 million of these chains were shared by at least two donors. To remove PCR and sequencing errors, raw reads were error-corrected and collapsed into unique sequences using a nearest-neighbor algorithm that merged closely related sequences. V, D and J gene segments were assigned by aligning CDR3 sequences to IMGT reference sequences. For a sequence to be retained, a match of at least six nucleotides was required to both a V gene segment and a J gene segment. Rearrangements were classified as productive when the CDR3 lacked stop codons and remained in frame with V and J, and all other rearrangements were classified as non-productive. Following IMGT convention, CDR3 was defined as the stretch from the second conserved V-encoded cysteine up to the conserved J-encoded phenylalanine. The earlier analysis of more than 450 of the donors excluded sequences that lacked an unambiguous match to a single V gene segment. In an earlier analysis of 587 of the donors, V segments were called functional above 56.7% productive rearrangements and were called segregating when the between-donor standard deviation exceeded 5%. A statistical classification framework was built to diagnose cytomegalovirus status from the catalog of TCR beta chain sequences. V and J gene assignment, in a later analysis, came from comparing TCR nucleotide sequences with IMGT/GENE-DB human TR gene sequences. A later analysis assigned CDR3 sequences and most-parsimonious VDJ recombination scenarios with the TCRdist pipeline. In a later analysis, every TCR beta chain was defined by the combination of its CDR3 amino acid sequence and its V-gene family, and reads without a unique V-gene family were dropped. A later analysis removed 592 highly shared, low-generation-probability nucleotide sequences to deal with suspected cross-contamination and a sequencing artifact. A later analysis calculated a clonal expansion index for each public chain from normalized within-repertoire ranks of inferred template counts. Generation probabilities in a later analysis came from a VDJ recombination model fitted to out-of-frame rearrangements, and those results were checked against IGoR. In a later analysis, TCR-TCR, TCR-HLA and TCR-CMV co-occurrence was scored with hypergeometric tests, and a repertoire-size bias correction was applied to TCR pairs. A later analysis estimated false discovery rates by permuting HLA or CMV assignments 20 times. A later analysis grouped co-occurring TCRs with DBSCAN, adding TCRdist sequence similarity when clustering within HLA-allele-positive subsets. Repertoires with fewer than 30,000 or more than 120,000 public chains were left out of co-occurrence clustering, as were roughly five repertoires with anomalous nucleotide sharing. In TCRdb, the immuneACCESS table is reduced to in-frame sequences with V and J assigned. These tables do not hold every clone; where another copy was compared, an unresolved V gene accounts for under half, and the others remain unexplained. V and J calls and clone size are given by that table; D and trimming were obtained from the DNA. In this sample the table shows 150,000 to 200,000 clones, 85% to 90% of which occur a single time. The leading ten clones occupy 1.5% to 2% of the sample.

Sequenced: PBMCs. The source of this sequence is a woman younger than 30 in good health and CMV-seronegative. The rearranged chain carries TRBV5-1 and TRBJ2-7, with TRBD2 matching 10 junction bases. The DNA sequence reads TGCGCCAGCAGCTCTATAGCGGGAGGTGAATACGAGCAGTACTTC. Translated, this is CASSSIAGGEYEQYF.